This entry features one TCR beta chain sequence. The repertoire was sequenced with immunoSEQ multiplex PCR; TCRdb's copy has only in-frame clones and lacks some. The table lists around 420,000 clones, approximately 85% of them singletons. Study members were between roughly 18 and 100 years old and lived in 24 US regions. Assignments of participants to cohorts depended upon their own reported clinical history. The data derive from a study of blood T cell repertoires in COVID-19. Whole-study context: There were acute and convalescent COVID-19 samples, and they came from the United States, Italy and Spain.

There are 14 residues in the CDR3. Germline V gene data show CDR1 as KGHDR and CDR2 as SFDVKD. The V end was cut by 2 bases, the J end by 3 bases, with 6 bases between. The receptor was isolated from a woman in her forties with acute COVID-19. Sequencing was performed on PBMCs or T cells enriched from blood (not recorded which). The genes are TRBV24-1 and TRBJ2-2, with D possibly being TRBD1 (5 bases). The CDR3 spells CATSDSRDTGELFF. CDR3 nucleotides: TGTGCCACCAGTGATTCCAGGGACACCGGGGAGCTGTTTTTT.